This T cell receptor beta chain is from a study of siplizumab effects on memory and regulatory T cells. Study-level findings and limits: The alloresponse seemed to draw substantially on naive T cells, which appeared more diverse than memory cells. Left unconfirmed was the suppressive function of proliferating Tregs from siplizumab cultures.

The study assayed 75,000 to 100,000 TCR templates per sample. The method was immunoSEQ multiplex PCR; TCRdb's version includes in-frame clones alone and lacks a portion of them. Among under 100,000 clones, roughly 94% were seen once, and the ten largest hold around 1.4%. Comments on this clone: Its specificity is not known.

Trimming removed 7 bases from V and 7 bases from J; junction bases left unmatched: 11. This CDR3 is built from 15 residues. Germline V CDR1 and CDR2: MNHEY, SMNVEV (reference sequence). V and J are TRBV27 and TRBJ1-5; 9 nucleotides line up with TRBD1. The clonotype was recovered from a human donor in good health. Input material: non-Treg CD4+ T cells sorted from blood. The CDR3 loop is CASKGGDRVNQPQHF. The CDR3 DNA sequence: TGTGCCAGCAAGGGCGGGGACAGGGTGAACCAGCCCCAGCATTTT.